This is a list of T cell receptor beta chains from one sample in a study of cytomegalovirus exposure and HLA in healthy donors. The protocol was immunoSEQ multiplex PCR, while the TCRdb copy is restricted to in-frame clones and leaves out a portion. The table has some 86,000 clones, roughly 93% seen once. Material: PBMCs. These receptors all come from a woman in her 30s in good health and CMV-seronegative. CDR3s include the opening cysteine and the closing phenylalanine or tryptophan. A D gene is named only where the DNA matches it firmly. Some rows mark clone size as missing; the rest say once, few, many or name a class of expanded clone.

CASSLKGRTEAFF TGTGCCAGCAGTTTAAAAGGGAGGACTGAAGCTTTCTTT - TRBJ1-1 TRBV27 -
CASSPIEGRGEAFF TGTGCCAGCAGCCCCATCGAAGGGCGGGGTGAAGCTTTCTTT once TRBJ1-1 TRBV6-1 -
CASSPSTSGYEQYF TGTGCCAGCAGCCCCAGCACTAGCGGTTACGAGCAGTACTTC - TRBJ2-7 TRBV13 TRBD2
CASSVGGRTDTQYF TGTGCCAGCAGCGTAGGAGGGAGGACAGATACGCAGTATTTT - TRBJ2-3 TRBV9 -
CASSPRKDRGFGNYGYTF TGTGCCAGCTCACCACGCAAAGACAGGGGGTTCGGTAACTATGGCTACACCTTC - TRBJ1-2 TRBV18 TRBD1
CASSLRMTSPLLTDTQYF TGTGCCAGCAGCTTGCGCATGACTAGCCCCCTCCTCACAGATACGCAGTATTTT - TRBJ2-3 TRBV5-6 TRBD2
CASSQERPGVDGYTF TGCGCCAGCAGCCAGGAGAGACCAGGGGTGGACGGCTACACCTTC - TRBJ1-2 TRBV4-3 -
CASSPRDRGLYGYTF TGTGCCAGCTCACCTAGGGACAGGGGTCTCTATGGCTACACCTTC - TRBJ1-2 TRBV18 TRBD1
CASRGQIDYGYTF TGTGCCAGCAGAGGACAGATAGATTATGGCTACACCTTC - TRBJ1-2 TRBV6-1 -
CAWNKLNRGSGANVLTF TGTGCCTGGAACAAACTCAACAGGGGCTCTGGGGCCAACGTCCTGACTTTC - TRBJ2-6 TRBV30 TRBD1
CASSLEGANYGYTF TGTGCCAGCAGCTTGGAGGGGGCTAACTATGGCTACACCTTC - TRBJ1-2 TRBV5-4 -
CASTRGTSGVLEQFF TGTGCCAGTACTAGAGGGACTAGCGGGGTTCTTGAGCAGTTCTTC - TRBJ2-1 TRBV19 TRBD2
CASSTWGGSNQPQHF TGTGCCAGCAGTACCTGGGGGGGTAGCAATCAGCCCCAGCATTTT - TRBJ1-5 TRBV6-5 -
CASSSNVGLAIDTQYF TGTGCCAGCAGCTCAAACGTCGGACTAGCGATAGATACGCAGTATTTT - TRBJ2-3 TRBV7-2 TRBD2
CASSARTGPLVRTSGNTIYF TGTGCCAGCAGTGCCAGGACAGGGCCTTTGGTCCGTACCTCTGGAAACACCATATATTTT - TRBJ1-3 TRBV6-1 TRBD1
CASSMSSTGNTIYF TGTGCCAGTAGTATGTCTTCTACTGGAAACACCATATATTTT - TRBJ1-3 TRBV19 -
CASSQIAGSKEGTDTQYF TGCGCCAGCAGCCAAATAGCGGGGTCCAAAGAAGGCACAGATACGCAGTATTTT - TRBJ2-3 TRBV10-1 TRBD2
CSATVYNEQFF TGCAGTGCTACCGTCTACAATGAGCAGTTCTTC once TRBJ2-1 TRBV20-1 -
CAISEAPARGLGYF TGTGCCATCAGTGAGGCCCCCGCCCGGGGATTGGGGTACTTC - TRBJ2-4 TRBV10-3 -
CASSLWAGNTEAFF TGTGCCAGCAGTTTATGGGCGGGTAACACTGAAGCTTTCTTT - TRBJ1-1 TRBV28 -
CASSLGRRTGELFF TGTGCCAGCAGCTTGGGTAGGAGAACCGGGGAGCTGTTTTTT - TRBJ2-2 TRBV5-6 -
CASSLWAYGANVLTF TGTGCCAGCAGCTTATGGGCTTATGGGGCCAACGTCCTGACTTTC - TRBJ2-6 TRBV5-4 -
CASSYRTENTGELFF TGCGCCAGCAGCTATCGAACTGAGAACACCGGGGAGCTGTTTTTT - TRBJ2-2 TRBV5-1 -
CASSQRPQGDTEAFF TGCGCCAGCAGCCAGAGGCCCCAGGGTGACACTGAAGCTTTCTTT - TRBJ1-1 TRBV5-1 -
CASSIRVPASGSYNEQFF TGTGCCAGTAGTATTAGGGTCCCCGCTAGCGGGAGCTACAATGAGCAGTTCTTC - TRBJ2-1 TRBV19 TRBD2
CASSLIEGYEQYF TGTGCCAGCAGCTTAATTGAGGGCTACGAGCAGTACTTC - TRBJ2-7 TRBV7-3 -
CASSVGGTGTYEQYF TGTGCCAGCAGCGTAGGGGGGACAGGGACCTACGAGCAGTACTTC once TRBJ2-7 TRBV9 TRBD1
CASSLEINIQYF TGTGCCAGCAGTTTGGAGATAAACATTCAGTACTTC - TRBJ2-4 TRBV28 -
CASSERGGAHEQYF TGTGCCAGCAGTGAAAGGGGGGGTGCCCACGAGCAGTACTTC - TRBJ2-7 TRBV2 -
CARTGGGTDTQYF TGTGCCCGGACGGGGGGCGGCACAGATACGCAGTATTTT - TRBJ2-3 TRBV30 -
CATQGTGGFISVAFF TGTGCCACCCAAGGGACAGGGGGCTTCATTAGTGTTGCTTTCTTT - TRBJ1-1 TRBV6-5 TRBD1
CASRFDTGAEAFF TGCGCCAGCCGGTTTGACACAGGGGCTGAAGCTTTCTTT - TRBJ1-1 TRBV5-1 TRBD1
CSVAGSEGGRETQYF TGCAGCGTTGCCGGGTCTGAGGGAGGTAGGGAGACCCAGTACTTC - TRBJ2-5 TRBV29-1 -
CASSFKAGGSYEQYF TGTGCCAGCAGCTTCAAAGCGGGGGGCTCCTACGAGCAGTACTTC once TRBJ2-7 TRBV7-2 TRBD2
CASNVGGLAGGPGELFF TGTGCCAGCAACGTTGGGGGACTAGCGGGAGGGCCCGGGGAGCTGTTTTTT - TRBJ2-2 TRBV5-4 TRBD2
CASSSRGYTF TGTGCCAGCAGCAGCCGGGGCTACACCTTC - TRBJ1-2 TRBV5-8 -
CASINSGGDGYTF TGCGCCAGCATTAACTCAGGGGGCGATGGCTACACCTTC few TRBJ1-2 TRBV5-1 TRBD1
CSAETGLGVTDTQYF TGCAGCGCCGAGACAGGTCTTGGTGTCACAGATACGCAGTATTTT - TRBJ2-3 TRBV29-1 -
CASSLGPGELFF TGTGCCAGCAGCTTGGGGCCCGGGGAGCTGTTTTTT once TRBJ2-2 TRBV5-6 -
CASSQESAGAGELFF TGTGCCAGCAGCCAAGAATCAGCGGGGGCCGGGGAGCTGTTTTTT - TRBJ2-2 TRBV4-2 TRBD2
CASSSTDRYTDTQYF TGCGCCAGCAGCTCGACAGACAGATACACAGATACGCAGTATTTT few TRBJ2-3 TRBV5-1 -
CASSYADTQYF TGTGCCAGCAGCTACGCGGATACGCAGTATTTT - TRBJ2-3 TRBV5-6 -